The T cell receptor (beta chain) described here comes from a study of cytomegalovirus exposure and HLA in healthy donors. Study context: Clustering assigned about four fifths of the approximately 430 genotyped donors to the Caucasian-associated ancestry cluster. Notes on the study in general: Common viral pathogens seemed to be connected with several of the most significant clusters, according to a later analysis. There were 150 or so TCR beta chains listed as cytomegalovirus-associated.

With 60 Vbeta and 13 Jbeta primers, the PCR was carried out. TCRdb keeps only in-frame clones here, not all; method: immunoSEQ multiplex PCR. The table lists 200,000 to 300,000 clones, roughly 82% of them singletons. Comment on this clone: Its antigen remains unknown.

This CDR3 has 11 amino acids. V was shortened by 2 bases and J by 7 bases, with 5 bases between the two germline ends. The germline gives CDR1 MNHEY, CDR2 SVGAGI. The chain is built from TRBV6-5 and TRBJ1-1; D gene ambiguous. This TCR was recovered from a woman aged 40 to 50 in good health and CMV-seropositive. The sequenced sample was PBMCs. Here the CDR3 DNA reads TGTGCCAGCAGTTACCCTTATGAAGCTTTCTTT. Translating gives CASSYPYEAFF.